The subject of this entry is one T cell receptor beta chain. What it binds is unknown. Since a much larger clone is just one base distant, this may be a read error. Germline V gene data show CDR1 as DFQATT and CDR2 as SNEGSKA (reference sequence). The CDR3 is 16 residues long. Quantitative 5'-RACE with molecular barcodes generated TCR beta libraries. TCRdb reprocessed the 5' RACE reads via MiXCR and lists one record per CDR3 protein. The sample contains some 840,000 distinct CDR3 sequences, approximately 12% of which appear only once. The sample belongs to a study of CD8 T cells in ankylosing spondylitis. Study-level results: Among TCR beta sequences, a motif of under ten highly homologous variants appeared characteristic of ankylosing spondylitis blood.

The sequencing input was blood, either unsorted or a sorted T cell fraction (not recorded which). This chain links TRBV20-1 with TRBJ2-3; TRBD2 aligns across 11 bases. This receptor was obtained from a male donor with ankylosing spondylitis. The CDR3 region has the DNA TGCTGTGCTTTCCCTCGACTAGCGGGATTCACAGATACGCAGTATTTT. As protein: CCAFPRLAGFTDTQYF.